These 26 T cell receptor beta chains were all obtained from the same sample, sequenced in a study of molecular identifiers for immune sequencing clone quantification. TCRdb processed the PCR reads anew with MiXCR; each CDR3 protein has one entry. The table includes 70,000 to 95,000 distinct CDR3 sequences, 15% to 20% detected once. Sequencing input: naive CD8+ T cells from blood, with Jurkat cell RNA spiked in. Subset here: FACS-sorted CD8+CD4-CCR7+CD45RA+ naive T cells. The receptor set was obtained from a human donor in good health. Some libraries in this study had Jurkat cell RNA spiked in.

This clonotype was seen many times. The rearrangement uses TRBV7-6 and TRBJ2-3; D gene unclear. V lost 5 bases and J 0 bases, leaving 18 bases between the germline ends. The length of the CDR3 is 17 residues. Germline CDR1 reads SGHVS; CDR2 reads FNYEAQ. The CDR3: CASSPPGRSTSTDTQYF. DNA of the CDR3: TGTGCCAGCAGCCCCCCTGGCAGGTCCACTAGCACAGATACGCAGTATTTT.

This clonotype was detected ten times or more. The genes are TRBV19 and TRBJ1-5; 11 nucleotides agree with TRBD1. CDR1 is LNHDA and CDR2 is SQIVND in the germline V gene (reference sequence). The CDR3 consists of 16 residues. Unmatched junction bases numbered 14, after V lost 9 bases and J lost 7 bases. The CDR3 region is CASIDSDRGLWQPQHF. Written as DNA, the CDR3 is TGTGCCAGCATCGACTCGGACAGGGGGCTTTGGCAGCCCCAGCATTTT.

The rearrangement links TRBV7-9 to TRBJ2-1; D possibly matches TRBD1 or TRBD2 (5 bases each). CDR1 and CDR2 (germline): SEHNR, FQNEAQ (reference sequence). The V and J ends lost 5 bases and 9 bases respectively, with 11 bases between them. The CDR3 is 12 amino acids. The CDR3 reads CASSDGGGEQFF. The CDR3 DNA reads as TGTGCCAGCAGCGACGGTGGGGGTGAGCAGTTCTTC.

This clonotype was observed at least ten times. The CDR3 coding sequence is TGTGCCAGCAGCGGATTAGGACTGAACAATGAGCAGTTCTTC. Translating gives CASSGLGLNNEQFF. The chain combines TRBV7-9 with TRBJ2-1, with TRBD2 as a possible D gene (5 bases). The germline V gene encodes CDR1 SEHNR and CDR2 FQNEAQ (reference sequence). V lost 5 bases to trimming and J lost 5 bases, with 13 bases between them. The CDR3 is 14 residues long.

V is TRBV9 and J is TRBJ2-2, with 8 bases that match TRBD2. The V segment lost 3 bases and the J segment 0 bases; nucleotides outside the gene matches: 4. This CDR3 has 16 residues. Germline V gene lookup returns CDR1 SGDLS and CDR2 YYNGEE. CDR3 bases: TGTGCCAGCAGCGGCCAGCGGGGGCCGAACACCGGGGAGCTGTTTTTT. Encoded protein: CASSGQRGPNTGELFF.

This clonotype has at least ten counts. V gene TRBV4-3 combines with J gene TRBJ2-7, with TRBD2 identical over 12 bases. Germline V gene lookup returns CDR1 LGHNA and CDR2 YSLEER. Trimming cost V 2 bases and J 2 bases; bases outside gene matches: 4. This CDR3 has 16 amino acids. In DNA form, the CDR3 reads TGCGCCAGCAGCCAACAACTAGCGGGAGGCGCCTACGAGCAGTACTTC. Encoded protein: CASSQQLAGGAYEQYF.

This clonotype was recorded many times. The CDR3 region is CAWSPRDLMNTEAFF. For the CDR3, the DNA is TGTGCCTGGAGTCCGAGGGACCTAATGAACACTGAAGCTTTCTTT. J is TRBJ1-1 and V is TRBV30; TRBD1 is a possible D gene (5 bases). The CDR3 contains 15 residues. Trimming cost V 2 bases and J 0 bases, with 13 bases left between them. The V gene's germline CDR1 is GTSNPN and CDR2 SVGIG (reference sequence).

This clonotype was recorded many times. The rearrangement uses TRBV13 and TRBJ2-7; D is unclear. With 5 bases removed from V and 2 bases from J, the gap between germline ends came to 16 bases. Germline V gives CDR1 PRHDT, CDR2 FYEKMQ (reference sequence). The CDR3 covers 15 residues. The chain's CDR3 is CASSPSPPRTYEQYF. The CDR3 region has the DNA TGTGCCAGCAGCCCCTCGCCTCCGCGGACCTACGAGCAGTACTTC.

This clonotype was detected many times. CDR3 in amino acids: CASSLLAGAGEQYF. CDR3 bases: TGTGCCAGCAGTTTATTAGCGGGGGCGGGGGAGCAGTACTTC. J is TRBJ2-7 and V is TRBV12-3 or TRBV12-4, with TRBD2 matching 9 bases. V lost 2 bases, J lost 7 bases, and 6 bases stayed unmatched. The CDR3 spans 14 residues.

There are many counts of this clonotype. The chain employs TRBV20-1 and TRBJ2-7, with D unresolved. CDR3 length: 13 residues. V lost 0 bases and J 2 bases, leaving 8 bases between the germline ends. CDR1 and CDR2 from the germline V gene are DFQATT and SNEGSKA (reference sequence). The CDR3: CSARDQTTYEQYF. The DNA for the CDR3 is TGCAGTGCTAGAGACCAGACAACCTACGAGCAGTACTTC.

This clonotype was detected ten times or more. The J gene is TRBJ2-7, the V gene TRBV20-1; 9 nucleotides match TRBD2. Germline V gives CDR1 DFQATT, CDR2 SNEGSKA (reference sequence). V shed 1 base and J 4 bases; nucleotides not matched to a gene: 8. The CDR3 covers 15 residues. The CDR3 sequence is CSARALRLAEYEQYF. In nucleotides, the CDR3 is TGCAGTGCTAGAGCCCTCCGACTAGCGGAATACGAGCAGTACTTC.

J is TRBJ2-3 and V is TRBV7-2; D is unresolved. V lost 5 bases and J lost 6, with 9 bases in between. CDR1 and CDR2 from the germline V gene are SGHTA and FQGNSA. The CDR3 extends over 12 amino acids. CDR3 sequence reads: CASSPVFDTQYF. CDR3 sequence (DNA): TGTGCCAGCAGCCCCGTATTTGATACGCAGTATTTT.

This clonotype was found many times. This sequence joins TRBV5-1 and TRBJ2-3; TRBD2 agrees at 12 bases. The CDR3 contains 16 residues. From germline, CDR1 is SGHRS and CDR2 YFSETQ. V shed 3 bases and J 1 base; nucleotides not matched to a gene: 3. This chain's CDR3 is CASSSRLAGGTDTQYF. The CDR3 DNA sequence: TGCGCCAGCAGCTCTAGACTAGCGGGAGGCACAGATACGCAGTATTTT.

This clonotype was seen at least ten times. V is TRBV4-3 and J is TRBJ2-1; D possibly corresponds to TRBD2 (5 bases). The CDR3 is 16 residues long. Trimming stripped 0 bases from V and 2 bases from J, with 11 bases between. Germline CDR1 is LGHNA and CDR2 is YSLEER. CDR3 sequence: CASSQDRGNPYNEQFF. For the CDR3, the DNA is TGCGCCAGCAGCCAAGATCGAGGGAACCCCTACAATGAGCAGTTCTTC.

This clonotype occurred many times. This chain uses TRBV4-2 with TRBJ2-7; 7 bases are a match to TRBD1. The germline V gene has CDR1 LGHNA and CDR2 YNFKEQ. J was trimmed by 0 bases and V by 4 bases; bases with no gene match: 9. The CDR3 contains 16 residues. The CDR3: CASSPPPGQSSYEQYF. In nucleotides, the CDR3 is TGTGCCAGCAGCCCGCCACCGGGACAGAGCTCCTACGAGCAGTACTTC.

The sample holds many counts of this clonotype. The chain links TRBV7-9 to TRBJ2-1, with TRBD1 matching over 9 bases. The CDR3 covers 14 residues. Unmatched junction bases numbered 8, after V lost 6 bases and J lost 8 bases. CDR1 SEHNR and CDR2 FQNEAQ come from the germline V gene (reference sequence). This CDR3 reads CASRLGQGIDEQFF. CDR3 nucleotides: TGTGCCAGCAGACTGGGACAGGGTATCGATGAGCAGTTCTTC.

As to this clonotype: A much larger clone differs by one base, so this may be a read error. The chain joins TRBV5-3 to TRBJ1-1; D is unresolved. TRBV5-3 is annotated as an ORF whose role is uncertain. The CDR3 has 11 amino acids. The CDR3 spells CASSFGQEAFF. In nucleotides, the CDR3 is TGTGCCAGCAGCTTTGGGCAAGAAGCTTTCTTT.

This clonotype has a count of ten or more. The chain employs TRBV7-9 and TRBJ2-5; 9 bases fit TRBD2. CDR3 length: 16 residues. Per the germline V gene, CDR1 is SEHNR and CDR2 is FQNEAQ (reference sequence). J lost 2 bases, V lost 2 bases, and 6 bases had no gene match. The CDR3 here is CASSLRRTSEQETQYF. In DNA, the CDR3 is TGTGCCAGCAGCTTACGACGGACTAGCGAACAAGAGACCCAGTACTTC.

This clonotype has a count of ten or more. The chain joins TRBV11-3 to TRBJ2-1, with 9 bases identical to TRBD2. The CDR3 contains 17 residues. Germline loops: CDR1 SGHNT, CDR2 YENEEA. V shed 5 bases and J 4 bases; nucleotides not matched to a gene: 12. The CDR3 DNA is TGTGCCAGCAGCCCAAAGACTAGCGGAGATTTATACAATGAGCAGTTCTTC. It yields the protein CASSPKTSGDLYNEQFF.

J is TRBJ2-3 and V is TRBV5-3, with D possibly called TRBD1 or TRBD2 (5 bases each). TRBV5-3 is recorded as an ORF, its role being uncertain. With 8 bases removed from V and 3 bases from J, the gap between germline ends came to 19 bases. CDR3 size: 15 residues. CDR3 loop: CASSPTWGLTDTQYF. The CDR3 DNA reads as TGTGCCAGCAGCCCGACCTGGGGGTTGACAGATACGCAGTATTTT.

This clonotype was observed many times. V and J are TRBV4-1 and TRBJ2-7, with TRBD1 as a possible D gene (5 bases). The CDR3 covers 15 residues. Germline V CDR1 and CDR2: MGHRA, YSYEKL. V lost 3 bases, J lost 0 bases, and 12 bases lay in between. CDR3 DNA: TGCGCCAGCAGCCAGACAGTTTCCAGCTCCTACGAGCAGTACTTC. Its translation: CASSQTVSSSYEQYF.

The chain recombines TRBV20-1 with TRBJ2-7, with a weak D call TRBD1 (5 bases). The CDR3 runs to 10 residues. Trimming removed 6 bases at V and 3 bases at J, with 6 bases between. Per germline, CDR1 DFQATT and CDR2 SNEGSKA (reference sequence). The chain's CDR3 is CSADNYEQYF. The CDR3 nucleotides are TGCAGTGCGGACAACTACGAGCAGTACTTC.

This clonotype occurred many times. CDR3 residues: CASSVADQYNEQFF. In DNA form, the CDR3 reads TGTGCCAGCAGCGTAGCGGACCAATACAATGAGCAGTTCTTC. V gene TRBV9 combines with J gene TRBJ2-1; D gene uncertain. The CDR3 length is 14 residues. V was clipped by 0 bases and J by 4 bases, with 8 bases between them. The germline V gene encodes CDR1 SGDLS and CDR2 YYNGEE.

This clonotype has ten or more counts. The chain uses TRBV7-2 and TRBJ1-1; 7 positions match TRBD1. The junction had 13 bases not matched to a gene; V was cut back by 5 bases and J by 7 bases. The germline V gene has CDR1 SGHTA and CDR2 FQGNSA. This CDR3 contains 15 residues. The CDR3 DNA reads as TGTGCCAGCAGCATGCGGGGAGGGGGCCTGGTTGAAGCTTTCTTT. As protein: CASSMRGGGLVEAFF.

This clonotype was observed at least ten times. The chain couples TRBV12-3 or TRBV12-4 to TRBJ2-1, with 10 nucleotides matching TRBD2. After removal of 0 bases from V and 6 bases from J, the junction contained 11 bases not matched to a gene. There are 18 residues in the CDR3. The DNA of the CDR3 is TGTGCCAGCAGTTTAGCTGCGTTTGGGGGACTAGCGAGCAATGAGCAGTTCTTC. Its protein product is CASSLAAFGGLASNEQFF.

CDR3 residues: CASSFYGRGFYNEQFF. The CDR3 DNA is TGTGCCAGCAGTTTTTACGGCAGGGGCTTCTACAATGAGCAGTTCTTC. The chain employs TRBV28 and TRBJ2-1; D may be TRBD1 (6 bases). Trimming left V 3 bases short and J 3 bases short, with 15 bases between. CDR1 and CDR2 from the germline V gene are MDHEN and SYDVKM. This CDR3 has 16 amino acids.